This T cell receptor beta chain was identified during a study of T cells in localized non-small cell lung cancer. Study results and caveats: Among the top 100 tumor clones, a median approximately 62 appeared in adjacent lung. Investigators sequenced only a single tumor region, leaving heterogeneity possible. Higher blood T cell density went with longer overall survival.

Assay used: immunoSEQ multiplex PCR; TCRdb lists only in-frame clones, some missing. The data show around 20,000 clones, approximately 90% seen once. To note about this clone: The antigen is unknown.

The clonotype originates from a woman aged 40 to 75 with stage I lung adenocarcinoma. Specimen: peripheral blood, collected before any cancer treatment.

CDR3 bases: TGTGCCAGTAGTTTGCAGGGGCTTACGCAGTATTTT. This translates into CASSLQGLTQYF. The chain links TRBV19 to TRBJ2-3; tentative D call: TRBD1 (6 bases). Trimming removed 5 bases from V and 8 bases from J, with 11 bases in between. The CDR3 spans 12 residues. The germline CDR1 and CDR2 sequences are LNHDA and SQIVND (reference sequence).